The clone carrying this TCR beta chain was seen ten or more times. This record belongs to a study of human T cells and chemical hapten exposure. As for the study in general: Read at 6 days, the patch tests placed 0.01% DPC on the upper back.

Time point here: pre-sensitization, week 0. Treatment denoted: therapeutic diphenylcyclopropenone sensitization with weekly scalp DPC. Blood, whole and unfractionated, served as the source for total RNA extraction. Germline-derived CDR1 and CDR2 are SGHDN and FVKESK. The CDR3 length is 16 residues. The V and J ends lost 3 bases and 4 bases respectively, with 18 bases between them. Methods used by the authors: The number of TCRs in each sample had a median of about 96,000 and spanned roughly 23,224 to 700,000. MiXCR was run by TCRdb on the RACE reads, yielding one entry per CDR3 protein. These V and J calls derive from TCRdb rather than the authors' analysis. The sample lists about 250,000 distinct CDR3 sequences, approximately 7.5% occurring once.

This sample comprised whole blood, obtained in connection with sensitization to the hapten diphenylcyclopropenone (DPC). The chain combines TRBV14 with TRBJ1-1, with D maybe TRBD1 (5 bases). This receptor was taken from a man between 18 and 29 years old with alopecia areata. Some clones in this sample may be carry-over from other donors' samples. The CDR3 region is CASSHDPVGAGTEAFF. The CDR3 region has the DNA TGTGCCAGCAGCCACGACCCAGTCGGGGCCGGCACTGAAGCTTTCTTT.